One sample yielded the 27 T cell receptor beta chains listed below, sequenced in a study of T cells in Graves' hyperthyroidism and ophthalmopathy. RNA transcripts were the template for amplifying TCR beta CDR3 regions. An initial round of RT-PCR targeting the TCR CDR3 relied on the HTBI primer set. MiXCR was run by TCRdb on the multiplex PCR reads, yielding one entry per CDR3 protein. This sample has some 440,000 distinct CDR3 sequences, with 15% to 19% found just once. The sample was blood. These receptors were taken from a young woman with Graves' hyperthyroidism.

This clonotype appeared many times. This CDR3 reads CASSRGYTGELFF. Here the CDR3 DNA reads TGTGCCAGCAGTCGCGGTTACACCGGGGAGCTGTTTTTT. This chain uses TRBV2 with TRBJ2-2, with D uncertain. Trimming pared 5 bases from V and 3 bases from J, leaving 7 bases between. Germline CDR1 reads SNHLY; CDR2 reads FYNNEI. This CDR3 spans 13 amino acids.

This clonotype showed up many times. Its ends do not fully match the called genes, so a read error is possible. The chain is built from TRBV6-4 and TRBJ1-6; 12 bases line up with TRBD1. The CDR3 extends over 15 amino acids. Per the germline V gene, CDR1 is MRHNA and CDR2 is SNTAGT. The CDR3 here is CASSDGTGGNSPLHF. The CDR3 DNA reads as TGTGCCAGCAGTGACGGGACAGGGGGCAATTCTCCCCTCCACTTT.

The chain combines TRBV20-1 with TRBJ2-1, with TRBD1 matching over 7 bases. The germline V gene encodes CDR1 DFQATT and CDR2 SNEGSKA (reference sequence). The V gene end was trimmed by 3 bases and the J gene end by 4 bases; junction bases not matched to a gene: 6. The CDR3 loop spans 14 amino acids. The CDR3 is CSAREQGFYNEQFF. Here the CDR3 DNA reads TGCAGTGCTAGGGAACAGGGGTTTTACAATGAGCAGTTCTTC.

This clonotype was recorded at least ten times. V is TRBV7-8 and J is TRBJ1-6; D gene ambiguous. Germline lookup yields CDR1 SGHVS and CDR2 FQNEAQ. The CDR3 length is 15 residues. The germline V and J ends were trimmed by 2 bases and 14 bases, with 19 bases remaining between them. The DNA for the CDR3 is TGTGCCAGCAGCTTACCTGGGGTTGCCCCTTCTTCCCTCCACTTT. Encoded protein: CASSLPGVAPSSLHF.

The count of this clonotype is one. The chain has TRBV28 and TRBJ2-1; 7 positions agree with TRBD1. The CDR3 sequence is 16 residues long. In germline, CDR1 is MDHEN, CDR2 SYDVKM. The trim removed 7 bases at V and 1 base at J, leaving 10 bases unmatched. The CDR3 protein is CASTDDRAGSYNEQFF. The DNA of the CDR3 is TGTGCCAGCACCGACGACAGGGCTGGGTCCTACAATGAGCAGTTCTTC.

The chain links TRBV9 to TRBJ1-4; 8 bases match TRBD1. The CDR3 extends over 17 amino acids. Germline loops: CDR1 SGDLS, CDR2 YYNGEE. The trim removed 0 bases at V and 3 bases at J, leaving 7 bases unmatched. This chain's CDR3 is CASSVGGQGLSNEKLFF. CDR3 coding DNA: TGTGCCAGCAGCGTAGGCGGACAGGGACTCTCTAATGAAAAACTGTTTTTT.

This clonotype turned up a few times. This sequence joins TRBV4-1 and TRBJ1-5, with D possibly matching TRBD1 (6 bases). V lost 2 bases, J lost 2 bases, and 10 bases lay in between. The germline CDR1 and CDR2 sequences are MGHRA and YSYEKL. The CDR3 has 15 residues. The CDR3 DNA reads as TGCGCCAGCAGCCAAAACAGGGAGCGCAATCAGCCCCAGCATTTT. This translates into CASSQNRERNQPQHF.

This clonotype has at least ten counts. V usage is TRBV20-1 and J usage is TRBJ2-7; possible D gene TRBD2, 6 bases. Germline V gene data show CDR1 as DFQATT and CDR2 as SNEGSKA (reference sequence). V lost 3 bases and J 3 bases, leaving 12 bases between the germline ends. CDR3 length: 13 amino acids. The DNA for the CDR3 is TGCAGTGCTAGCGGGAGAGGGGACTACGAGCAGTACTTC. Translated, it gives CSASGRGDYEQYF.

This clonotype came up many times. The chain has TRBV20-1 and TRBJ2-1; TRBD2 matches 9 bases. Losses at the gene ends were 2 bases for V and 10 bases for J; bases not matched to a gene: 9. The CDR3 runs 14 residues. The V gene's germline CDR1 is DFQATT and CDR2 SNEGSKA (reference sequence). The CDR3 here is CSARKGSGSREQFF. The CDR3 DNA follows: TGCAGTGCTAGAAAGGGTAGCGGGAGTCGAGAGCAGTTCTTC.

Many counts were recorded for this clonotype. The chain couples TRBV20-1 to TRBJ2-7, with a possible D match to TRBD2 (5 bases). Trimming cost V 4 bases and J 1 base, with 8 bases left between them. The CDR3 is 12 residues long. Germline CDR1 and CDR2: DFQATT and SNEGSKA (reference sequence). The CDR3 DNA sequence: TGCAGTGCTAACAGACTATCCTACGAGCAGTACTTC. Its translation is CSANRLSYEQYF.

This clonotype was picked up many times. The V and J genes are TRBV11-2 and TRBJ1-4; D perhaps matches TRBD1 (5 bases). The germline V and J ends were trimmed by 5 bases and 8 bases, with 12 bases remaining between them. From germline, CDR1 is SGHAT and CDR2 FQNNGV. This CDR3 has 13 amino acids. CDR3 residues: CASSPMGEEKLFF. The CDR3 bases are TGTGCCAGCAGCCCGATGGGGGAGGAAAAACTGTTTTTT.

This clonotype was counted at least ten times. The rearrangement joins TRBV6-5 to TRBJ2-1, with 7 bases fitting TRBD1. This CDR3 has 19 amino acids. Unmatched junction bases numbered 12, after V lost 0 bases and J lost 1 base. Germline assignment: CDR1 MNHEY and CDR2 SVGAGI. CDR3 region: CASSYSKGGLGPSYNEQFF. The CDR3 nucleotides read TGTGCCAGCAGTTACTCGAAAGGGGGCTTGGGACCGTCCTACAATGAGCAGTTCTTC.

This clonotype was counted many times. CDR3: CASSSSGRSTDTQYF. CDR3 bases: TGTGCCAGCAGCTCTAGCGGGAGGAGCACAGATACGCAGTATTTT. The V call is TRBV7-3, the J call TRBJ2-3; TRBD2 agrees at 11 bases. This CDR3 is built from 15 residues. The V and J ends lost 4 bases and 0 bases, in that order; junction bases with no gene match: 0. Germline-derived CDR1 and CDR2 are SGHTA and FQGTGA.

This clonotype occurred many times. V and J are TRBV29-1 and TRBJ2-1; D might be TRBD1 (6 bases). The CDR3 extends over 15 amino acids. Germline loops: CDR1 SQVTM, CDR2 ANQGSEA. V was shortened by 0 bases and J by 8 bases, with 17 bases between the two germline ends. The CDR3 region is CSVEDPHRESDEQFF. The CDR3 DNA sequence: TGCAGCGTTGAAGATCCCCACAGGGAAAGTGATGAGCAGTTCTTC.

In this sample, this clonotype turned up many times. The chain employs TRBV5-4 and TRBJ2-4, with TRBD1 identical over 7 bases. Trimming at V came to 4 bases and at J to 0 bases, leaving 13 bases not matched to a gene. This CDR3 has 18 residues. Looked up from germline, CDR1 is SGHNT and CDR2 is YYREEE (reference sequence). The CDR3 DNA is TGTGCCAGCAGCGCCGGAGAGGGGGACAGTCTAGCCAAAAACATTCAGTACTTC. Translating gives CASSAGEGDSLAKNIQYF.

For this clonotype: Given the absence of the conserved phenylalanine or tryptophan at the CDR3 end, a read error is likely. V is TRBV2 and J is TRBJ1-5, with D unresolved. CDR1 and CDR2 (germline): SNHLY, FYNNEI. The CDR3 sequence is 15 residues long. V lost 3 bases and J lost 3, with 12 bases in between. DNA for the CDR3: TGTGCCAGCAGTGAGTCAATACGGTCCAATCAGCCCCAGCATTCT. Protein sequence: CASSESIRSNQPQHS.

This clonotype was seen a handful of times. The chain joins TRBV5-5 to TRBJ2-1; D unclear. CDR3 size: 13 residues. Looked up from germline, CDR1 is SGHKS and CDR2 is YYEKEE (reference sequence). V was cut by 2 bases and J by 7 bases, with 10 bases left in between. The CDR3 sequence: CASSLATLNEQFF. CDR3 DNA sequence: TGTGCCAGCAGCTTAGCTACGCTGAATGAGCAGTTCTTC. Filled out from reference TRBV5-5 and TRBJ2-1, the complete variable domain reads DAGVTQSPTHLIKTRGQQVTLRCSPISGHKSVSWYQQVLGQGPQFIFQYYEKEERGRGNFPDRFSARQFPNYSSELNVNALLLGDSALYLCASSLATLNEQFFGPGTRLTVL.

This clonotype has ten or more counts. This rearrangement joins TRBV20-1 to TRBJ1-6; 7 bases align to TRBD1. J was trimmed by 7 bases and V by 1 base; bases with no gene match: 19. There are 19 residues in the CDR3. Germline CDR1 DFQATT, CDR2 SNEGSKA (reference sequence). The CDR3 DNA reads as TGCAGTGCTAGAGCCTATACGACAGGGAGTGGCCCGATCAATTCACCCCTCCACTTT. Its translation: CSARAYTTGSGPINSPLHF.

There are many counts of this clonotype. The J gene is TRBJ1-2, the V gene TRBV6-1; D is possibly TRBD1 (6 bases). The CDR3 is 15 amino acids. The germline V and J ends were trimmed by 5 bases and 3 bases, with 16 bases remaining between them. CDR1 and CDR2 from the germline V gene are MNHNS and SASEGT. CDR3 coding DNA: TGTGCCAGCAGTTGGCTGTTGGGGGCCGACTATGGCTACACCTTC. Translation gives CASSWLLGADYGYTF.

The CDR3 loop reads CASSLAYDRKNTEAFF. DNA of the CDR3: TGTGCCAGCAGCTTAGCGTATGACAGAAAAAACACTGAAGCTTTCTTT. The chain recombines TRBV11-1 with TRBJ1-1; D is perhaps TRBD1 (5 bases). Germline V lookup: CDR1 SGHAT, CDR2 FQDESV (reference sequence). The CDR3 runs 16 residues. Trimming took off 0 bases at V and 2 bases at J, with 13 bases between the two ends.

This clonotype was counted ten times or more. This chain joins TRBV11-1 and TRBJ2-7, with 10 nucleotides matching TRBD1. Unmatched junction bases numbered 8, after V lost 9 bases and J lost 3 bases. Germline V CDR1 and CDR2: SGHAT, FQDESV (reference sequence). This CDR3 has 14 amino acids. The DNA of the CDR3 is TGTGCCAGTGACCGGGACAGGGGTAACTACGAGCAGTACTTC. Its protein is CASDRDRGNYEQYF.

This clonotype was detected only a few times. A read error is possible here, since a much larger clone lies one base away. The V gene is TRBV12-3 or TRBV12-4, the J gene TRBJ2-7, with D perhaps assigned TRBD1 or TRBD2 (7 bases each). Trimming stripped 3 bases from V and 7 bases from J, with 19 bases between. This CDR3 is built from 15 residues. CDR3: CASSLAAGGGREQYF. The CDR3 DNA reads as TGTGCCAGCAGTTTGGCGGCAGGGGGGGGTCGGGAGCAGTACTTC.

Many counts were recorded for this clonotype. This chain connects TRBV5-1 to TRBJ1-1; no firm D call. The CDR3 contains 14 residues. Germline V gives CDR1 SGHRS, CDR2 YFSETQ. The V end was cut by 7 bases, the J end by 1 base, with 14 bases between. In DNA, the CDR3 is TGCGCCAGCGGCCGCGAGGTTTCGAACACTGAAGCTTTCTTT. Its translation: CASGREVSNTEAFF.

This clonotype was found many times. This sequence joins TRBV18 and TRBJ1-2; 8 bases line up with TRBD1. CDR1 and CDR2 (germline): KGHSH, LQKENI. This CDR3 has 16 residues. The V and J ends lost 3 bases and 4 bases, in that order; junction bases with no gene match: 10. DNA for the CDR3: TGTGCCAGCTCACCGACGAGCCAGGGGGCTGGCTATGGCTACACCTTC. Its protein product is CASSPTSQGAGYGYTF. The complete variable domain, with remaining parts taken from reference TRBV18 and TRBJ1-2, reads NAGVMQNPRHLVRRRGQEARLRCSPMKGHSHVYWYRQLPEEGLKFMVYLQKENIIDESGMPKERFSAEFPKEGPSILRIQQVVRGDSAAYFCASSPTSQGAGYGYTFGSGTRLTVV.

J is TRBJ1-2 and V is TRBV2; no clear D. From germline, CDR1 is SNHLY and CDR2 FYNNEI. The V gene lost 3 bases and the J gene lost 5 bases, with 10 bases spanning the gap. This CDR3 spans 13 amino acids. Here the CDR3 DNA reads TGTGCCAGCAGTGATGGCAGGTTTTATGGCTACACCTTC. Protein sequence: CASSDGRFYGYTF.

This clonotype showed up many times. The CDR3 reads CASSLGQPRSDTQYF. The CDR3 DNA sequence: TGCGCCAGCAGCTTGGGACAACCTAGATCGGATACGCAGTATTTT. This chain connects TRBV5-1 to TRBJ2-3; D gene ambiguous. This CDR3 has 15 amino acids. Germline CDR1 reads SGHRS; CDR2 reads YFSETQ. With 0 bases removed from V and 6 bases from J, the gap between germline ends came to 14 bases. The full variable domain, rest sourced from reference TRBV5-1 and TRBJ2-3, is KAGVTQTPRYLIKTRGQQVTLSCSPISGHRSVSWYQQTPGQGLQFLFEYFSETQRNKGNFPGRFSGRQFSNSRSEMNVSTLELGDSALYLCASSLGQPRSDTQYFGPGTRLTVL.

In this sample, this clonotype turned up many times. V usage is TRBV5-1 and J usage is TRBJ2-7; 8 bases agree with TRBD2. Trimming removed 7 bases from V and 5 bases from J; junction bases left unmatched: 14. The CDR3 spans 15 residues. Germline V gives CDR1 SGHRS, CDR2 YFSETQ. The CDR3 reads CASRPRGGMEDEQYF. CDR3 sequence (DNA): TGCGCCAGCCGACCTCGGGGGGGTATGGAGGACGAGCAGTACTTC.